This T cell receptor beta chain was retrieved from a study of regulatory T cells in long-lasting Graves disease. This clonotype appeared many times. The time point was: newly diagnosed GD, antithyroid drugs for less than 3 months. PBMCs were the source of the RNA used for TCR sequencing. Libraries of TCR beta came from iRepertoire HTBI primers plus Arm-PCR of CDR3 regions. TCRdb used MiXCR to reprocess the multiplex PCR reads, holding one entry per CDR3 protein. The sample consists of around 500,000 distinct CDR3 sequences, around an eighth of them appearing once. V dropped 5 bases and J dropped 2; count of bases not matched to a gene: 5. The CDR3 consists of 16 residues. Germline CDR1 LGHDT, CDR2 YNNKEL (reference sequence). Separately, the same data were catalogued under a study of T cells in Graves' hyperthyroidism and ophthalmopathy. That source reports: The blood repertoire included most of the expanded thyroid clonotypes above 0.001.

The sequencing used peripheral blood mononuclear cells (PBMCs), collected at new diagnosis, from a patient treated with antithyroid drugs. The receptor was derived from a man aged 25 to 40 with Graves disease. V usage is TRBV3-1 and J usage is TRBJ2-3; 12 bases agree with TRBD2. The CDR3 sequence: CASSYGLAGFTDTQYF. In DNA, the CDR3 is TGTGCCAGCAGCTACGGACTAGCGGGATTCACAGATACGCAGTATTTT.